These 24 T cell receptor beta chains share one sample of origin, sequenced in a study of blood T cell repertoires in COVID-19. The table came from immunoSEQ multiplex PCR; TCRdb's copy has only in-frame clones and leaves some out. The data hold 200,000 or so clones, with about 88% observed a single time. The specimen sequenced was peripheral blood. The receptors were sampled from a man over 45 who had recovered from COVID-19.

The chain carries TRBV9 and TRBJ2-4; D not certain. The germline V and J ends were trimmed by 0 bases and 4 bases, with 8 bases remaining between them. There are 14 residues in the CDR3. Germline CDR1 SGDLS, CDR2 YYNGEE. The CDR3 coding sequence is TGTGCCAGCAGCGTAGAAGCGCATAAAAACATTCAGTACTTC. Translating it yields CASSVEAHKNIQYF.

V and J are TRBV7-9 and TRBJ2-3, with 11 nucleotides matching TRBD1. Losses at the gene ends were 5 bases for V and 2 bases for J; bases not matched to a gene: 9. This CDR3 has 17 amino acids. Germline V gives CDR1 SEHNR, CDR2 FQNEAQ (reference sequence). CDR3 sequence: CASSRIRDRGITDTQYF. CDR3 nucleotides: TGTGCCAGCAGCAGAATCCGGGACAGGGGGATCACAGATACGCAGTATTTT.

The chain couples TRBV2 to TRBJ2-7; D gene uncertain. Between the trimmed V and J ends, which lost 1 base and 5 bases, there was a span of 15 bases. CDR3 length: 15 amino acids. CDR1 and CDR2 (germline): SNHLY, FYNNEI. Here the CDR3 reads CASSEDRWPRHEQYF. CDR3 DNA sequence: TGTGCCAGCAGTGAAGATCGCTGGCCCCGCCACGAGCAGTACTTC.

The CDR3 bases are TGTGCCAGCAGCCAAGTGGCTAGCGGTTCCTACGAGCAGTACTTC. Translating it yields CASSQVASGSYEQYF. The chain is built from TRBV3-1 (or the pseudogene TRBV3-2) and TRBJ2-7; 7 nucleotides line up with TRBD2. Trimming cost V 1 base and J 1 base; bases outside gene matches: 4. The V gene's germline CDR1 is LGHDT and CDR2 YNNKEL (reference sequence). This CDR3 spans 15 amino acids.

V usage is TRBV10-1 and J usage is TRBJ1-1, with TRBD1 matching over 9 bases. V trimming: 9 bases; J trimming: 3 bases; junction bases outside the gene matches: 2. This CDR3 spans 12 amino acids. The germline gives CDR1 WNHNN, CDR2 SYGVQD (reference sequence). The CDR3 DNA reads TGCGCCAGACAGGGGGCGGACACTGAAGCTTTCTTT. Translated: CARQGADTEAFF.

Note on this clone: A much larger clone sits a single nucleotide away, making a read error possible. The chain uses TRBV11-2 and TRBJ2-7, with a possible D match to TRBD1 (6 bases). CDR1 and CDR2 (germline): SGHAT, FQNNGV. The CDR3 contains 13 residues. Trimming left V 1 base short and J 3 bases short, with 7 bases between. The CDR3 reads CASSLVQGYEQYF. The CDR3 DNA reads TGTGCCAGCAGCTTAGTACAGGGCTACGAGCAGTACTTC.

V usage is TRBV27 and J usage is TRBJ2-3; 8 bases are shared with TRBD2. Trimming at V came to 3 bases and at J to 0 bases, leaving 2 bases not matched to a gene. The CDR3 runs to 15 residues. Germline values: CDR1 MNHEY, CDR2 SMNVEV (reference sequence). Written as DNA, the CDR3 is TGTGCCAGCAGTTTCCAGCGGGAGAGCACAGATACGCAGTATTTT. Translated, it gives CASSFQRESTDTQYF.

The chain joins TRBV4-1 to TRBJ2-4, with 10 bases identical to TRBD2. The CDR3 sequence is 20 residues long. Trimming removed 0 bases from V and 3 bases from J; junction bases left unmatched: 14. The germline V gene encodes CDR1 MGHRA and CDR2 YSYEKL. In DNA form, the CDR3 reads TGCGCCAGCAGCCAAGAGGAGTACCTAGCGGGGGTATACGGCAAAAACATTCAGTACTTC. Amino acids: CASSQEEYLAGVYGKNIQYF.

In its sample, this clone was seen a few times. The V and J genes are TRBV7-9 and TRBJ1-5; D perhaps matches TRBD1 (6 bases). The germline gives CDR1 SEHNR, CDR2 FQNEAQ (reference sequence). The CDR3 runs 14 residues. V was cut by 1 base and J by 4 bases, with 8 bases left in between. For the CDR3, the DNA is TGTGCCAGCAGCTTAGAAGGGGGTAATCAGCCCCAGCATTTT. This encodes CASSLEGGNQPQHF. Full variable domain (remainder filled in from reference TRBV7-9 and TRBJ1-5): DTGVSQNPRHKITKRGQNVTFRCDPISEHNRLYWYRQTLGQGPEFLTYFQNEAQLEKSRLLSDRFSAERPKGSFSTLEIQRTEQGDSAMYLCASSLEGGNQPQHFGDGTRLSIL.

The V gene is TRBV27, the J gene TRBJ2-2, with 7 bases lining up with TRBD2. The CDR3 covers 17 residues. J was trimmed by 6 bases and V by 5 bases; bases with no gene match: 15. Germline CDR1 reads MNHEY; CDR2 reads SMNVEV (reference sequence). The CDR3 DNA sequence: TGTGCCAGCAGTGACCCCTCTCCCGGGGGGTGGGCCGGGGAGCTGTTTTTT. The encoded protein is CASSDPSPGGWAGELFF.

The chain joins TRBV28 to TRBJ1-2, with D unclear. This CDR3 spans 13 amino acids. CDR1 and CDR2 from the germline V gene are MDHEN and SYDVKM. Trimming left V 3 bases short and J 4 bases short, with 9 bases between. CDR3 loop: CASSFINLYGYTF. In DNA, the CDR3 is TGTGCCAGCAGTTTTATAAATCTCTATGGCTACACCTTC.

The chain links TRBV6-5 to TRBJ2-1, with 7 nucleotides matching TRBD2. Trimming cost V 5 bases and J 2 bases; bases outside gene matches: 6. The germline gives CDR1 MNHEY, CDR2 SVGAGI. The CDR3 has 15 amino acids. The CDR3 DNA follows: TGTGCCAGCAGTCCTACTAGCGTGACCTACAATGAGCAGTTCTTC. It encodes CASSPTSVTYNEQFF.

V gene TRBV27 combines with J gene TRBJ2-7; a weak D match, TRBD2 (7 bases). The length of the CDR3 is 18 residues. Trimming shortened V by 2 bases and J by 3 bases, and 23 bases separated the two germline ends. Per the germline V gene, CDR1 is MNHEY and CDR2 is SMNVEV (reference sequence). The CDR3 region is CASSLGRLGEGGVYEQYF. Written as DNA, the CDR3 is TGTGCCAGCAGTTTAGGGCGTTTGGGGGAAGGGGGGGTCTACGAGCAGTACTTC.

The chain has TRBV7-8 and TRBJ2-1; 14 nucleotides align to TRBD2. Per the germline V gene, CDR1 is SGHVS and CDR2 is FQNEAQ. The CDR3 has 16 amino acids. V gave up 5 bases and J gave up 8 bases; unmatched junction bases: 8. The CDR3 protein is CASSPNTGLAGDEQFF. The CDR3, as DNA: TGTGCCAGCAGCCCCAACACGGGACTAGCGGGAGATGAGCAGTTCTTC.

The V and J genes are TRBV3-1 (or the pseudogene TRBV3-2) and TRBJ1-1, with 8 bases aligning to TRBD1. The V gene end was trimmed by 6 bases and the J gene end by 4 bases; junction bases not matched to a gene: 4. Germline-derived CDR1 and CDR2 are LGHDT and YNNKEL (reference sequence). This CDR3 spans 13 amino acids. The CDR3 region has the DNA TGTGCCAGCAGACAGGGGGGGCGCACTGAAGCTTTCTTT. Encoded protein: CASRQGGRTEAFF.

This chain uses TRBV6-1 with TRBJ2-6; a weak D match, TRBD1 (6 bases). The germline V gene has CDR1 MNHNS and CDR2 SASEGT. V lost 2 bases to trimming and J lost 2 bases, with 7 bases between them. The CDR3 is 15 residues long. In DNA, the CDR3 is TGTGCCAGCAGTGAAACAGGGACTGGGGCCAACGTCCTGACTTTC. This gives the protein CASSETGTGANVLTF.

The chain combines TRBV28 with TRBJ2-1; D is perhaps TRBD2 (5 bases). V was trimmed by 6 bases and J by 1 base, leaving 16 bases between them. In germline, CDR1 is MDHEN, CDR2 SYDVKM. The CDR3 spans 16 residues. The CDR3 DNA reads TGTGCCAGCAGACACACTAGTAGGGTTTCCTACAATGAGCAGTTCTTC. This sequence encodes CASRHTSRVSYNEQFF.

The chain has TRBV6-6 and TRBJ2-7, with TRBD1 identical over 10 bases. Germline assignment: CDR1 MNHNY and CDR2 SVGAGI (reference sequence). The CDR3 spans 15 residues. V was pared by 2 bases and J by 4 bases, with 5 bases of the junction left unmatched. The CDR3 DNA reads as TGTGCCAGCAGTTACAAGGGACAGGGGATTTACGAGCAGTACTTC. Its translation is CASSYKGQGIYEQYF.

This clone is a singleton in its sample. This chain's CDR3 is CAISEAPGEYNQPQHF. The CDR3 bases are TGTGCCATCAGTGAGGCTCCAGGGGAGTACAATCAGCCCCAGCATTTT. The chain combines TRBV10-3 with TRBJ1-5; D may be TRBD1 (6 bases). Trimming cost V 2 bases and J 3 bases, with 14 bases left between them. Germline CDR1 reads ENHRY; CDR2 reads SYGVKD. The CDR3 runs 16 residues.

The chain uses TRBV6-4 and TRBJ2-2, with 10 nucleotides matching TRBD2. The CDR3 extends over 16 amino acids. CDR1 is MRHNA, CDR2 SNTAGT, per germline. The V and J ends lost 8 bases and 0 bases, in that order; junction bases with no gene match: 6. CDR3 coding DNA: TGTGCCAGCCGGACTAGCGGTACCGCGAACACCGGGGAGCTGTTTTTT. Amino acid sequence: CASRTSGTANTGELFF.

V gene TRBV29-1 combines with J gene TRBJ2-7; 7 nucleotides agree with TRBD2. CDR3 length: 12 amino acids. The ends lost 7 bases at V and 3 bases at J; junction bases unmatched: 6. CDR1 and CDR2 from the germline V gene are SQVTM and ANQGSEA. CDR3 in amino acids: CSAAGANYEQYF. The CDR3, as DNA: TGCAGCGCCGCGGGAGCAAACTACGAGCAGTACTTC.

V usage is TRBV28 and J usage is TRBJ1-4, with TRBD1 matching over 8 bases. Germline V gives CDR1 MDHEN, CDR2 SYDVKM. V lost 7 bases to trimming and J lost 3 bases; unmatched junction nucleotides: 13. The CDR3 loop spans 17 amino acids. CDR3 sequence reads: CASIGPGGLLANEKLFF. CDR3 coding DNA: TGTGCCAGCATTGGCCCAGGGGGCCTCTTAGCTAATGAAAAACTGTTTTTT. The entire variable domain, with the rest obtained from reference TRBV28 and TRBJ1-4, is as follows: DVKVTQSSRYLVKRTGEKVFLECVQDMDHENMFWYRQDPGLGLRLIYFSYDVKMKEKGDIPEGYSVSREKKERFSLILESASTNQTSMYLCASIGPGGLLANEKLFFGSGTQLSVL.

V usage is TRBV28 and J usage is TRBJ2-7, with D tentatively TRBD1 (5 bases). Trimming shortened V by 7 bases and J by 2 bases, and 18 bases separated the two germline ends. This CDR3 has 15 residues. Germline loops: CDR1 MDHEN, CDR2 SYDVKM. CDR3 amino acids: CASKPGHSATYEQYF. In DNA form, the CDR3 reads TGTGCCAGCAAGCCAGGACACTCCGCTACCTACGAGCAGTACTTC.

This rearrangement joins TRBV7-2 to TRBJ2-5; 11 nucleotides line up with TRBD2. CDR3 length: 15 amino acids. V shed 2 bases, J shed 5 bases, and the junction held 4 bases outside the gene matches. Germline values: CDR1 SGHTA, CDR2 FQGNSA. The CDR3 DNA follows: TGTGCCAGCAGCTTATTTAGCGGGAGGGCGGAGACCCAGTACTTC. Its protein is CASSLFSGRAETQYF.